The 23 T cell receptor beta chains below come from one sample, sequenced in a study of T cells in Graves' hyperthyroidism and ophthalmopathy. Amplification of TCR beta CDR3 regions was performed using RNA transcripts as template. The HTBI primer set drove a first-round RT-PCR of the TCR CDR3. TCRdb recomputed calls from the multiplex PCR reads with MiXCR, one row per CDR3 protein. Of about 560,000 distinct CDR3 sequences detected, 16% appear once; the ten largest clones hold around a sixth. Sequencing was carried out using blood. Receptors were obtained from a young woman with Graves' hyperthyroidism.

The DNA for the CDR3 is TGTGCCAGCAGTGAAGAAGGTCAGGCTGGGAAAGAGACCCAGTACTTC. This gives the protein CASSEEGQAGKETQYF. The chain joins TRBV2 to TRBJ2-5; no clear D gene. This CDR3 is built from 16 residues. V shed 1 base and J shed 3 bases, with 15 bases lying between them. CDR1 is SNHLY, CDR2 FYNNEI, per germline. Drawing the rest from reference TRBV2 and TRBJ2-5, the complete variable domain is EPEVTQTPSHQVTQMGQEVILRCVPISNHLYFYWYRQILGQKVEFLVSFYNNEISEKSEIFDDQFSVERPDGSNFTLKIRSTKLEDSAMYFCASSEEGQAGKETQYFGPGTRLLVL.

The chain has TRBV12-3 or TRBV12-4 and TRBJ2-1, with D maybe TRBD1 (6 bases). The CDR3 has 14 amino acids. V dropped 2 bases and J dropped 3 bases, with 8 bases sitting between them. The CDR3 here is CASSLRQVYNEQFF. CDR3 nucleotides: TGTGCCAGCAGTTTAAGACAGGTCTACAATGAGCAGTTCTTC.

This clonotype has just a few counts. At one end, the junction sequence differs from germline, possibly due to a read error. V usage is TRBV7-8 and J usage is TRBJ2-7, with D perhaps matching TRBD1 (6 bases). Germline-derived CDR1 and CDR2 are SGHVS and FQNEAQ. The CDR3 extends over 17 amino acids. The CDR3 protein is CVSSPLRFYRADYEQYF. CDR3 DNA: TGTGTCAGCAGCCCACTTAGATTTTACAGGGCGGACTACGAGCAGTACTTC.

The CDR3 reads CASSQDRARSSYNSPLHF. CDR3 in DNA: TGCGCCAGCAGCCAAGACCGGGCCCGTAGCTCCTATAATTCACCCCTCCACTTT. The V call is TRBV4-1, the J call TRBJ1-6; D ambiguous. Germline CDR1 MGHRA, CDR2 YSYEKL. The CDR3 covers 18 residues. V was cut by 0 bases and J by 0 bases, with 12 bases left in between.

In this sample, this clonotype turned up many times. The chain carries TRBV12-3 or TRBV12-4 and TRBJ2-3; TRBD2 matches 7 bases. The CDR3 is made up of 12 amino acids. Trimming took 7 bases from V and 4 from J; bases not matched to a gene: 2. The CDR3 nucleotides are TGTGCCAGCAAGCGGGGACCAGATACGCAGTATTTT. This encodes CASKRGPDTQYF.

Many counts were recorded for this clonotype. V gene TRBV6-2 or TRBV6-3 combines with J gene TRBJ2-7, with 8 bases lining up with TRBD1. The ends lost 2 bases at V and 4 bases at J; junction bases unmatched: 4. The germline gives CDR1 MNHEY, CDR2 SVGEGT. CDR3 length equals 14 residues. CDR3 nucleotide sequence: TGTGCCAGCAGTTACGCAGGGGGCGGTTACGAGCAGTACTTC. Encoded protein: CASSYAGGGYEQYF.

This clonotype was seen ten or more times. The V and J genes are TRBV27 and TRBJ2-5, with D hard to call. Germline loops: CDR1 MNHEY, CDR2 SMNVEV (reference sequence). The CDR3 spans 15 residues. Between the trimmed V and J ends, which lost 0 bases and 2 bases, there was a span of 10 bases. CDR3 loop: CASSLSLGRQETQYF. Here the CDR3 DNA reads TGTGCCAGCAGTTTATCGCTCGGCAGGCAAGAGACCCAGTACTTC.

This clonotype was counted a few times. The rearrangement joins TRBV13 to TRBJ1-1, with a tentative D call TRBD1 (6 bases). CDR3 length: 16 amino acids. CDR1 PRHDT and CDR2 FYEKMQ come from the germline V gene (reference sequence). Trimming cost V 4 bases and J 0 bases, with 15 bases left between them. The CDR3 protein is CASSSALQGVNTEAFF. The CDR3 DNA reads TGTGCCAGCAGCTCAGCCTTACAGGGCGTGAACACTGAAGCTTTCTTT.

The chain carries TRBV4-1 and TRBJ1-4; 7 positions agree with TRBD1. In germline, CDR1 is MGHRA, CDR2 YSYEKL. V shed 1 base and J 3 bases; nucleotides not matched to a gene: 2. The CDR3 is made up of 15 amino acids. The CDR3 sequence is CASSQGQGANEKLFF. The CDR3 bases are TGCGCCAGCAGCCAAGGACAGGGTGCTAATGAAAAACTGTTTTTT.

This clonotype was found many times. The chain couples TRBV7-2 to TRBJ2-1; 8 nucleotides match TRBD1. The CDR3 sequence is 14 residues long. Germline V gene lookup returns CDR1 SGHTA and CDR2 FQGNSA. With 1 base clipped from V and 12 bases from J, the junction kept 8 bases outside the gene matches. In nucleotides, the CDR3 is TGTGCCAGCAGCTTAGGGGCAGGGGGCGGCTCGCAGTTCTTC. Translating it yields CASSLGAGGGSQFF.

In this sample, this clonotype turned up many times. The chain recombines TRBV12-3 or TRBV12-4 with TRBJ2-1; possible D gene TRBD1, 6 bases. The ends were cut back, 7 bases at V and 10 bases at J, with 11 bases in the middle. The CDR3 has 11 residues. The CDR3 DNA reads as TGTGCCAGCACCCTGACAGGAGAGCAGTTCTTC. Translation: CASTLTGEQFF.

V is TRBV27 and J is TRBJ2-7, with 7 positions matching TRBD2. CDR3 length: 15 amino acids. J lost 5 bases, V lost 7 bases, and 14 bases had no gene match. CDR1 is MNHEY, CDR2 SMNVEV, per germline (reference sequence). This chain's CDR3 is CASTLRGDYLDEQYF. DNA for the CDR3: TGTGCCAGCACCTTACGGGGGGACTACCTCGACGAGCAGTACTTC.

This clonotype was seen at least ten times. J is TRBJ1-2 and V is TRBV20-1; no reliable D call. The CDR3 has 16 amino acids. V lost 5 bases to trimming and J lost 1 base, with 20 bases between them. Germline V gene sequence: CDR1 DFQATT, CDR2 SNEGSKA (reference sequence). In DNA, the CDR3 is TGCAGTGCTCAAAAGAACGACGGATATCTTAACTATGGCTACACCTTC. Residues: CSAQKNDGYLNYGYTF.

The gene calls are TRBV18 and TRBJ2-7; a possible D gene is TRBD2 (6 bases). This CDR3 comprises 16 residues. CDR1 is KGHSH and CDR2 is LQKENI in the germline V gene. The V end lost 3 bases, the J end lost 0 bases, and 15 bases lay between the germline ends. The CDR3 DNA sequence: TGTGCCAGCTCACCTAGTCTAGGAGGGACCTCCTACGAGCAGTACTTC. Translated, it gives CASSPSLGGTSYEQYF.

In this sample, this clonotype turned up once. At one boundary the junction diverges from the germline segment, which might be a read error. The V call is TRBV30, the J call TRBJ2-7; 11 bases agree with TRBD2. CDR1 and CDR2 from the germline V gene are GTSNPN and SVGIG (reference sequence). CDR3 length: 16 amino acids. The CDR3 sequence: CAWTRPGLADSYDQYF. CDR3 bases: TGTGCCTGGACCAGACCGGGACTAGCGGACTCCTACGATCAGTACTTC.

This clonotype has more than one count but fewer than ten. This chain joins TRBV4-1 and TRBJ1-1, with TRBD1 identical over 9 bases. CDR1 and CDR2 (germline): MGHRA, YSYEKL. The J segment lost 0 bases and the V segment lost 5 bases, leaving 1 base of the junction unmatched. CDR3 length: 14 residues. CDR3 sequence reads: CASSRQGVNTEAFF. The CDR3 coding sequence is TGCGCCAGCAGCAGACAGGGGGTGAACACTGAAGCTTTCTTT.

This clonotype showed up just a few times. Here the CDR3 reads CASSVQGRNYGYTF. As DNA, the CDR3 is TGTGCCAGCAGCGTACAGGGAAGGAACTATGGCTACACCTTC. This sequence joins TRBV9 and TRBJ1-2; D possibly corresponds to TRBD1 (5 bases). V was trimmed by 1 base and J by 2 bases, leaving 9 bases between them. The CDR3 spans 14 residues. Per the germline V gene, CDR1 is SGDLS and CDR2 is YYNGEE.

This clonotype was seen just once. This may be a read error, as it is one base from a much larger clone. The CDR3 carries no conserved terminal phenylalanine or tryptophan, so it likely arises from a read error. The rearrangement links TRBV28 to TRBJ1-1, with D hard to call. Germline loops: CDR1 MDHEN, CDR2 SYDVKM. This CDR3 has 11 residues. V gave up 6 bases and J gave up 6 bases, with 8 bases separating them. This CDR3 is CASSQVPEAFL. DNA for the CDR3: TGTGCCAGCAGCCAGGTCCCTGAAGCTTTCCTT.

There are a few counts of this clonotype. The J gene is TRBJ2-7, the V gene TRBV19; the D gene is possibly TRBD2 (5 bases). Trimming shortened V by 5 bases and J by 3 bases, and 17 bases separated the two germline ends. Germline CDR1 reads LNHDA; CDR2 reads SQIVND (reference sequence). This CDR3 contains 15 residues. CDR3 in amino acids: CASSQLAGSSYEQYF. DNA for the CDR3: TGTGCCAGTAGTCAGTTGGCGGGTAGCAGCTACGAGCAGTACTTC.

This clonotype was seen only a few times. The rearrangement links TRBV6-5 to TRBJ2-3; no firm D call. This CDR3 is built from 12 residues. The V gene's germline CDR1 is MNHEY and CDR2 SVGAGI. V was trimmed by 3 bases and J by 5 bases, leaving 6 bases between them. CDR3 amino acids: CASSYYLDTQYF. The CDR3 nucleotides are TGTGCCAGCAGTTATTACCTAGATACGCAGTATTTT.

This clonotype has more than one count but fewer than ten. The V call is TRBV4-3, the J call TRBJ2-3; 7 bases map to TRBD1. The ends lost 4 bases at V and 9 bases at J; junction bases unmatched: 4. The CDR3 contains 12 residues. From germline, CDR1 is LGHNA and CDR2 YSLEER. The CDR3, as DNA: TGCGCCAGCAGCCCGACAGGGAGCACGCAGTATTTT. Translation gives CASSPTGSTQYF.

This clonotype was picked up many times. The chain has TRBV7-9 and TRBJ2-4; 9 bases line up with TRBD1. In germline, CDR1 is SEHNR, CDR2 FQNEAQ (reference sequence). This CDR3 contains 16 residues. Trimming cost V 5 bases and J 0 bases; bases outside gene matches: 5. CDR3 coding DNA: TGTGCCAGCAGCCGACCGGGACAGGGAGCCAAAAACATTCAGTACTTC. Translating it yields CASSRPGQGAKNIQYF.

At least ten counts were recorded for this clonotype. The chain uses TRBV12-3 or TRBV12-4 and TRBJ1-1; 11 nucleotides line up with TRBD1. The CDR3 runs 15 residues. With V trimmed by 5 bases and J by 3 bases, 5 bases remained unmatched. The CDR3 DNA follows: TGTGCCAGCAGTCCTTTGGACAGGGGGCACACTGAAGCTTTCTTT. Translating it yields CASSPLDRGHTEAFF.